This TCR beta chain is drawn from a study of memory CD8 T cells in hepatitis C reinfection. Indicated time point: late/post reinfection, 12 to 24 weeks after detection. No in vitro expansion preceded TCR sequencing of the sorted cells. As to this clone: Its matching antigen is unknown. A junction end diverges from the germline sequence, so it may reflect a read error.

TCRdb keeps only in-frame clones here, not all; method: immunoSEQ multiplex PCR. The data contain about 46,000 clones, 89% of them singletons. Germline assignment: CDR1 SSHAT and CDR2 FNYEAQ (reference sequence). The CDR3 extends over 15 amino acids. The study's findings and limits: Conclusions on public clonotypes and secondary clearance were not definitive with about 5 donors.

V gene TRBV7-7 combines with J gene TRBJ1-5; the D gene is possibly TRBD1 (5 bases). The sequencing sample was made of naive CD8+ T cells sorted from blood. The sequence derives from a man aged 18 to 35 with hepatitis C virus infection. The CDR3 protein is CASSSPSGYHQPQHF. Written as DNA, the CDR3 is TGTGCTAGCAGCTCACCTTCAGGGTACCATCAGCCCCAGCATTTT.